The 25 T cell receptor beta chains given below trace back to one sample, sequenced in a study of CD8+ T cells in alopecia areata. Treatment described: oral pan-JAK inhibitor, 5-10 mg twice daily. RNA was isolated and reverse transcribed to cDNA, the sequencing template. Measured with immunoSEQ multiplex PCR; TCRdb has only the in-frame clones, and not every one. In the table there are about 190,000 clones, about 60% of which are singletons. Sequencing was performed on CD4+ T cells sorted from blood, taken at week 4, from a patient treated with tofacitinib. These receptors all stem from a human donor with alopecia areata.

This chain uses TRBV25-1 with TRBJ1-1; D unclear. V lost 5 bases and J lost 0, with 16 bases in between. This CDR3 is 16 amino acids long. CDR1 is MGHDK, CDR2 SYGVNS, per germline. Here the CDR3 reads CASSPSRAIMNTEAFF. The CDR3 DNA is TGTGCCAGCAGTCCCTCTAGGGCAATTATGAACACTGAAGCTTTCTTT. Full variable domain (outside the CDR3, taken from reference TRBV25-1 and TRBJ1-1): EADIYQTPRYLVIGTGKKITLECSQTMGHDKMYWYQQDPGMELHLIHYSYGVNSTEKGDLSSESTVSRIRTEHFPLTLESARPSHTSQYLCASSPSRAIMNTEAFFGQGTRLTVV.

This clone was picked up one time. The gene calls are TRBV4-1 and TRBJ2-1, with TRBD2 identical over 10 bases. The V and J ends lost 0 bases and 10 bases, in that order; junction bases with no gene match: 9. Germline CDR1 is MGHRA and CDR2 is YSYEKL. This CDR3 is built from 16 residues. CDR3 bases: TGCGCCAGCAGCCAAGAGAGGGCTAGCGGGAGTGGAGAGCAGTTCTTC. It translates to CASSQERASGSGEQFF.

V gene TRBV15 combines with J gene TRBJ2-5; D might be TRBD1 or TRBD2, each matching 5 bases. The CDR3 length is 16 residues. In germline, CDR1 is LNHNV, CDR2 YYDKDF (reference sequence). V was trimmed by 2 bases and J by 1 base, leaving 14 bases between them. The CDR3 sequence: CATSRPGPGGQETQYF. In nucleotides, the CDR3 is TGTGCCACCAGCAGACCGGGACCTGGGGGCCAAGAGACCCAGTACTTC.

V gene TRBV30 combines with J gene TRBJ1-2; 8 nucleotides match TRBD1. CDR1 and CDR2 from the germline V gene are GTSNPN and SVGIG (reference sequence). The CDR3 covers 14 residues. Trimming cost V 5 bases and J 4 bases; bases outside gene matches: 9. Here the CDR3 DNA reads TGTGCCTGGTTAGGACAGGGAGCCAGCTATGGCTACACCTTC. Residues: CAWLGQGASYGYTF.

The chain recombines TRBV9 with TRBJ2-7, with unresolved D. The CDR3 contains 13 residues. Trimming shortened V by 1 base and J by 6 bases, and 11 bases separated the two germline ends. Germline V lookup: CDR1 SGDLS, CDR2 YYNGEE. The CDR3 DNA follows: TGTGCCAGCAGCGTAACTGCCAGATCCGAGCAGTACTTC. Translating gives CASSVTARSEQYF.

The V call is TRBV29-1, the J call TRBJ2-6, with 8 bases identical to TRBD1. CDR3 length: 14 residues. The germline gives CDR1 SQVTM, CDR2 ANQGSEA. The CDR3: CSTGESSGANVLTF. In DNA form, the CDR3 reads TGCTCGACAGGGGAAAGTTCTGGGGCCAACGTCCTGACTTTC.

The rearrangement uses TRBV7-2 and TRBJ2-1; D is uncertain. CDR1 is SGHTA and CDR2 is FQGNSA in the germline V gene. The V and J ends lost 3 bases and 8 bases respectively, with 8 bases between them. The CDR3 covers 12 residues. In DNA form, the CDR3 reads TGTGCCAGCAGCTTGACTTGGGATGAGCAGTTCTTC. Amino acids: CASSLTWDEQFF.

This CDR3 is CASRLDREFGNEQFF. CDR3 nucleotides: TGTGCAAGTCGCTTGGACAGGGAGTTTGGGAATGAGCAGTTCTTC. This rearrangement joins TRBV12-2 to TRBJ2-1; no DNA check was done on the table's D call, TRBD1. TRBV12-2 constitutes a pseudogene. The CDR3 spans 15 residues.

This clone occurred a few times. Other DNA sequences within the sample encode an identical CDR3. V usage is TRBV5-1 and J usage is TRBJ1-1, with a tentative D call TRBD1 (5 bases). This CDR3 is built from 12 residues. Between the trimmed V and J ends, which lost 3 bases and 5 bases, there was a span of 8 bases. The germline CDR1 and CDR2 sequences are SGHRS and YFSETQ. The CDR3 here is CASSSGATEAFF. The CDR3 DNA reads TGCGCCAGCAGCTCCGGGGCTACTGAAGCTTTCTTT.

The V call is TRBV2, the J call TRBJ2-2; D not resolved. This CDR3 contains 15 residues. V was clipped by 6 bases and J by 2 bases, with 13 bases between them. In germline, CDR1 is SNHLY, CDR2 FYNNEI. The CDR3: CASRPRLVNTGELFF. As DNA, the CDR3 is TGTGCCAGCAGACCGAGGCTAGTCAACACCGGGGAGCTGTTTTTT.

CDR3 sequence reads: CASSPMGLVIYNEQFF. The CDR3 coding sequence is TGTGCCAGCAGCCCCATGGGACTGGTTATCTACAATGAGCAGTTCTTC. V is TRBV7-9 and J is TRBJ2-1; D perhaps matches TRBD2 (6 bases). In germline, CDR1 is SEHNR, CDR2 FQNEAQ (reference sequence). The CDR3 has 16 amino acids. V was cut by 5 bases and J by 3 bases, with 17 bases left in between.

The CDR3 nucleotides read TGCGCCAGCAGCTCCACCGGGACAGGGTCCCATGAGCAGTTCTTC. Translation gives CASSSTGTGSHEQFF. V is TRBV5-1 and J is TRBJ2-1, with TRBD1 matching over 9 bases. The CDR3 loop spans 15 amino acids. Germline CDR1 is SGHRS and CDR2 is YFSETQ. With 3 bases clipped from V and 8 bases from J, the junction kept 9 bases outside the gene matches.

The chain couples TRBV7-3 to TRBJ2-3; no clear D. Per germline, CDR1 SGHTA and CDR2 FQGTGA. The CDR3 spans 14 residues. The germline V and J ends were trimmed by 2 bases and 2 bases, with 8 bases remaining between them. CDR3 in DNA: TGTGCCAGCAGCTTAGGCAGCACCACAGATACGCAGTATTTT. Translation gives CASSLGSTTDTQYF.

The CDR3 nucleotides read TGTGCCAGCAGCTGGCGGGACAGCAACACTGAAGCTTTCTTT. Protein: CASSWRDSNTEAFF. The genes are TRBV7-9 and TRBJ1-1, with TRBD1 matching 7 bases. Germline CDR1 reads SEHNR; CDR2 reads FQNEAQ (reference sequence). The CDR3 consists of 14 residues. J lost 2 bases, V lost 4 bases, and 4 bases had no gene match.

The chain links TRBV29-1 to TRBJ1-3; D unclear. CDR1 and CDR2 (germline): SQVTM, ANQGSEA. CDR3 length: 13 residues. V lost 5 bases and J lost 0, with 8 bases in between. The CDR3 is CSVCTLSGNTIYF. The CDR3 DNA sequence: TGCAGCGTTTGTACACTCTCTGGAAACACCATATATTTT.

DNA for the CDR3: TGCAGTCCGTTCAACACCGGGGAGCTGTTTTTT. It yields the protein CSPFNTGELFF. This rearrangement joins TRBV20-1 to TRBJ2-2; D ambiguous. This CDR3 is 11 amino acids long. V was trimmed by 8 bases and J by 2 bases, leaving 6 bases between them. CDR1 and CDR2 (germline): DFQATT, SNEGSKA (reference sequence).

This rearrangement joins TRBV28 to TRBJ1-5, with D unresolved. The CDR3 spans 12 residues. Germline CDR1 is MDHEN and CDR2 is SYDVKM. Trimming cost V 7 bases and J 11 bases, with 15 bases left between them. This chain's CDR3 is CASTPRYGSQHF. DNA for the CDR3: TGTGCCAGCACGCCTAGGTACGGGTCCCAGCATTTT. The full variable domain, rest sourced from reference TRBV28 and TRBJ1-5, is DVKVTQSSRYLVKRTGEKVFLECVQDMDHENMFWYRQDPGLGLRLIYFSYDVKMKEKGDIPEGYSVSREKKERFSLILESASTNQTSMYLCASTPRYGSQHFGDGTRLSIL.

This clone was seen a handful of times. The chain's CDR3 is CASSFGAERTDTQYF. The DNA of the CDR3 is TGCGCCAGCAGCTTCGGCGCGGAGCGTACAGATACGCAGTATTTT. V gene TRBV5-1 combines with J gene TRBJ2-3; the D is unclear. V was pared by 2 bases and J by 3 bases, with 13 bases between. This CDR3 is built from 15 residues. CDR1 is SGHRS and CDR2 is YFSETQ in the germline V gene.

This clone was observed a few times. The gene calls are TRBV5-4 and TRBJ2-5, with TRBD2 matching over 9 bases. The trim removed 2 bases at V and 4 bases at J, leaving 6 bases unmatched. The germline CDR1 and CDR2 sequences are SGHNT and YYREEE (reference sequence). The CDR3 runs to 15 residues. The CDR3 region is CASSFGTSPGETQYF. The CDR3 nucleotides are TGTGCCAGCAGCTTCGGGACTAGCCCAGGAGAGACCCAGTACTTC.

This chain uses TRBV5-1 with TRBJ2-2; 7 positions agree with TRBD1. The V gene's germline CDR1 is SGHRS and CDR2 YFSETQ. J gave up 4 bases and V 1 base, and 4 bases lay outside the gene matches. This CDR3 has 15 residues. In DNA, the CDR3 is TGCGCCAGCAGCTTGCCGACAGGGACCACCGGGGAGCTGTTTTTT. It encodes CASSLPTGTTGELFF.

The chain recombines TRBV30 with TRBJ2-1; no reliable D call. With 4 bases removed from V and 10 bases from J, the gap between germline ends came to 17 bases. This CDR3 has 13 amino acids. CDR1 is GTSNPN, CDR2 SVGIG, per germline (reference sequence). The CDR3 DNA reads as TGTGCCTGGAAAGTTAAGGCGACCTACGAGCAGTTCTTC. Translating it yields CAWKVKATYEQFF. The full variable domain, its missing parts supplied by reference TRBV30 and TRBJ2-1, is SQTIHQWPATLVQPVGSPLSLECTVEGTSNPNLYWYRQAAGRGLQLLFYSVGIGQISSEVPQNLSASRPQDRQFILSSKKLLLSDSGFYLCAWKVKATYEQFFGPGTRLTVL.

The CDR3 here is CASNQEGRETQYF. The CDR3 region has the DNA TGCGCCAGCAACCAGGAGGGCCGGGAGACCCAGTACTTC. The rearrangement uses TRBV5-1 and TRBJ2-5, with a weak D call TRBD2 (6 bases). Trimming removed 6 bases at V and 5 bases at J, with 14 bases between. Germline lookup yields CDR1 SGHRS and CDR2 YFSETQ. The length of the CDR3 is 13 residues.

The CDR3 sequence is CASSEVGDEQFF. The CDR3 bases are TGTGCCAGCAGTGAAGTTGGAGATGAGCAGTTCTTC. The chain employs TRBV2 and TRBJ2-1, with D hard to call. V lost 1 base and J lost 8, with 6 bases in between. CDR3 size: 12 residues. Per the germline V gene, CDR1 is SNHLY and CDR2 is FYNNEI.

V gene TRBV30 combines with J gene TRBJ2-2; perhaps TRBD2 as D (6 bases). The V and J ends lost 1 base and 8 bases respectively, with 14 bases between them. CDR1 is GTSNPN and CDR2 is SVGIG in the germline V gene (reference sequence). The CDR3 extends over 14 amino acids. The CDR3 region has the DNA TGTGCCTGGAGTGCAGGAGGGCCCTCTGGGGAGCTGTTTTTT. Translating gives CAWSAGGPSGELFF.

Ten or more counts support this clone. The gene calls are TRBV10-3 and TRBJ2-3; D is undetermined. This CDR3 region has 11 residues. V was clipped by 10 bases and J by 7 bases, with 12 bases between them. Looked up from germline, CDR1 is ENHRY and CDR2 is SYGVKD. The CDR3 DNA reads TGTGCCACCGAGGTGCGGAATACGCAGTATTTT. This translates into CATEVRNTQYF.